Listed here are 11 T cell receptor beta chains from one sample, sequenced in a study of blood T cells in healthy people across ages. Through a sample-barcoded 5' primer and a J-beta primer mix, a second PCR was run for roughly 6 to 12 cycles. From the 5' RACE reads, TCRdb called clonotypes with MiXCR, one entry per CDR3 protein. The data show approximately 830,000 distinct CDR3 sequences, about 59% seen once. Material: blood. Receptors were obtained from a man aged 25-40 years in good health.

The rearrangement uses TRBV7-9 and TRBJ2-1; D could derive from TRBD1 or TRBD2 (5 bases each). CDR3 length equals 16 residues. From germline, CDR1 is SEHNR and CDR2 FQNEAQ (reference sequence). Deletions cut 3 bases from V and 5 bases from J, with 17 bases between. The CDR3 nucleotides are TGTGCCAGCAGCTTTCGACCGGGAAAAGGGGACAATGAGCAGTTCTTC. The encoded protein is CASSFRPGKGDNEQFF.

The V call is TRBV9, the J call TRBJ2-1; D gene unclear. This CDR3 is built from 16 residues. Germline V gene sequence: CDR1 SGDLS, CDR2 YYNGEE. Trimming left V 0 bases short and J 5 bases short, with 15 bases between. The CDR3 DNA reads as TGTGCCAGCAGCGTAGGCTTAAGTCCAACGGACAATGAGCAGTTCTTC. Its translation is CASSVGLSPTDNEQFF.

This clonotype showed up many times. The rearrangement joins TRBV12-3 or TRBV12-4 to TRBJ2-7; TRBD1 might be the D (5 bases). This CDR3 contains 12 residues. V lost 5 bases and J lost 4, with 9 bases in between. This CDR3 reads CASSMTAYEQYF. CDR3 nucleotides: TGTGCCAGCAGTATGACAGCTTACGAGCAGTACTTC.

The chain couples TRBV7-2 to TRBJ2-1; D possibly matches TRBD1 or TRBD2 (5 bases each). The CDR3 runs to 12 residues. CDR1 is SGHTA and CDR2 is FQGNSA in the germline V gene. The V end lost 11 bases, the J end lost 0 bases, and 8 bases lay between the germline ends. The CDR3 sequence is CASGSSYNEQFF. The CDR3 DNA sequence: TGTGCCTCAGGGAGCTCCTACAATGAGCAGTTCTTC.

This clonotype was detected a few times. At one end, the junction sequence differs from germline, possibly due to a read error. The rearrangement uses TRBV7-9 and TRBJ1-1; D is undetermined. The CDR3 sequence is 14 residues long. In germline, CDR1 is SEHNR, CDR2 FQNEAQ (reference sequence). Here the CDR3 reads CASSLHAGHTEAFF. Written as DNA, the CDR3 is TGTGCTAGCAGCCTCCATGCTGGACACACTGAAGCTTTCTTT.

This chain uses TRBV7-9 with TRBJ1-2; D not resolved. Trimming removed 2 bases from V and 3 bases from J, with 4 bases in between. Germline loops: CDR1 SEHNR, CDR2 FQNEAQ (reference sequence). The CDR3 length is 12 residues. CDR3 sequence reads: CASSLIDYGYTF. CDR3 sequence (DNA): TGTGCCAGCAGCTTAATAGACTATGGCTACACCTTC.

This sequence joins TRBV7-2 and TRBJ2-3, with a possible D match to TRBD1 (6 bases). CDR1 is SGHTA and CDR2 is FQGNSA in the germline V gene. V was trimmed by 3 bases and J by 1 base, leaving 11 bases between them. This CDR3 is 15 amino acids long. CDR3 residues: CASSFRGTGTDTQYF. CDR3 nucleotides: TGTGCCAGCAGCTTCAGGGGAACAGGCACAGATACGCAGTATTTT.

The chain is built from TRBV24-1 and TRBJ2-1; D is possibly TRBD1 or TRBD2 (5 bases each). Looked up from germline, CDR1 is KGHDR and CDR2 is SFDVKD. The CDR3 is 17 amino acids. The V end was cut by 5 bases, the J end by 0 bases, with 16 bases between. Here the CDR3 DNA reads TGTGCCACCAGTGGTTCGTATGGGACCAGCTCCTACAATGAGCAGTTCTTC. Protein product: CATSGSYGTSSYNEQFF.

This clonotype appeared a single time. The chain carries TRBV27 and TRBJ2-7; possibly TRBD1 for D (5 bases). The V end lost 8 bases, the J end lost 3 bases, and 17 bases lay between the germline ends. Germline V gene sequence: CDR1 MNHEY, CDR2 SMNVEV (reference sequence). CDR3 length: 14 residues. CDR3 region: CASSGAPLFYEQYF. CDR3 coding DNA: TGTGCCAGCTCTGGGGCCCCCCTATTCTACGAGCAGTACTTC.

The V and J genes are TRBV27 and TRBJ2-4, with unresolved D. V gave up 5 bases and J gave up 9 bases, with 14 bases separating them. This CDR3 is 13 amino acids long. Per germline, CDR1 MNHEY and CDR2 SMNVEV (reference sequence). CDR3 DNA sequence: TGTGCCAGCAGTCTCGCGACGGGTAGCATTCAGTACTTC. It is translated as CASSLATGSIQYF.

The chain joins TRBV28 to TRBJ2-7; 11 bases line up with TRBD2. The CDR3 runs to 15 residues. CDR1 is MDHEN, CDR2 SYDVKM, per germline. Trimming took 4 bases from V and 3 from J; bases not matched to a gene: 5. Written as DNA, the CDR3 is TGTGCCAGCAGTTGGCTAGCGGGGGGTAGCTACGAGCAGTACTTC. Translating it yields CASSWLAGGSYEQYF. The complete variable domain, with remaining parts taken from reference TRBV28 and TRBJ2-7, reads DVKVTQSSRYLVKRTGEKVFLECVQDMDHENMFWYRQDPGLGLRLIYFSYDVKMKEKGDIPEGYSVSREKKERFSLILESASTNQTSMYLCASSWLAGGSYEQYFGPGTRLTVT.